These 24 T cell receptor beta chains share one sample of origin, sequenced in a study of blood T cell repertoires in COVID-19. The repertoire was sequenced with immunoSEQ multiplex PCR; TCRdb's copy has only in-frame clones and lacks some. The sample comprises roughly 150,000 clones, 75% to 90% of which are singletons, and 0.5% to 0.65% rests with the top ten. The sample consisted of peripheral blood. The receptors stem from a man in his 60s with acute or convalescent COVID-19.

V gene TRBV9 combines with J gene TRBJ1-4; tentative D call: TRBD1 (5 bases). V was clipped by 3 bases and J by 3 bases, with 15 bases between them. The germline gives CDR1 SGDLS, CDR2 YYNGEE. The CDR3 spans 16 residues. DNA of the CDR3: TGTGCCAGCAGCGGGACTTGGGGGGACCCTAATGAAAAACTGTTTTTT. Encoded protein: CASSGTWGDPNEKLFF.

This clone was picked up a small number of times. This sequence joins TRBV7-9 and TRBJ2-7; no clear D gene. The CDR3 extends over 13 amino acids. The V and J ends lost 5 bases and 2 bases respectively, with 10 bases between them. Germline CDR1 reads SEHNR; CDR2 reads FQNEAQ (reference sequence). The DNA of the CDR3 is TGTGCCAGCAGCAACCAGATTACCTACGAGCAGTACTTC. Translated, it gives CASSNQITYEQYF.

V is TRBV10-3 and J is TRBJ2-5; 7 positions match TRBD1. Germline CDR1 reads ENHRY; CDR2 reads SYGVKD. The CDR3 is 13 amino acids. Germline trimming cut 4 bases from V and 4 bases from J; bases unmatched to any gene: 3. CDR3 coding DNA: TGTGCCATCAGTGGCAGGGGGACAGAGACCCAGTACTTC. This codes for CAISGRGTETQYF.

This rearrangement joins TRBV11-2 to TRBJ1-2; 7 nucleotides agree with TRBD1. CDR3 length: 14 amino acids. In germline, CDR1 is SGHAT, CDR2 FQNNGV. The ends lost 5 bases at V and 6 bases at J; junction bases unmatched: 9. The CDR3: CASSQLTGVNGYTF. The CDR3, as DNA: TGTGCCAGCAGCCAACTTACAGGGGTTAATGGCTACACCTTC. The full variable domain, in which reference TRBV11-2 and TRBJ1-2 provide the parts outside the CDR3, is EAGVAQSPRYKIIEKRQSVAFWCNPISGHATLYWYQQILGQGPKLLIQFQNNGVVDDSQLPKDRFSAERLKGVDSTLKIQPAKLEDSAVYLCASSQLTGVNGYTFGSGTRLTVV.

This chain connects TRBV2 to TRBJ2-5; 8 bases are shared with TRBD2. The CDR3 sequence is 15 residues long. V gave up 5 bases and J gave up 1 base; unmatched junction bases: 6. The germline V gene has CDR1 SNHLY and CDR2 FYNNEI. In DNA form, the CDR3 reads TGTGCCAGCAGTTTGCGGGGGGCTACCCAAGAGACCCAGTACTTC. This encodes CASSLRGATQETQYF.

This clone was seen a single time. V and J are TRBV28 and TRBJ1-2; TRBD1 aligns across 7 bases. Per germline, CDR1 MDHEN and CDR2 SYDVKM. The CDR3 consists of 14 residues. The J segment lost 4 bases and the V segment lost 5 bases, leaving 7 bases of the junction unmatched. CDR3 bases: TGTGCCAGCAGTACCGGGACAGTCTCCTATGGCTACACCTTC. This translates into CASSTGTVSYGYTF.

This CDR3 reads CASSRGSNTEAFF. The CDR3, as DNA: TGTGCCAGCAGTCGCGGTTCGAACACTGAAGCTTTCTTT. The chain combines TRBV7-3 with TRBJ1-1; D not certain. V dropped 6 bases and J dropped 1 base, with 9 bases sitting between them. The CDR3 loop spans 13 amino acids. The V gene's germline CDR1 is SGHTA and CDR2 FQGTGA.

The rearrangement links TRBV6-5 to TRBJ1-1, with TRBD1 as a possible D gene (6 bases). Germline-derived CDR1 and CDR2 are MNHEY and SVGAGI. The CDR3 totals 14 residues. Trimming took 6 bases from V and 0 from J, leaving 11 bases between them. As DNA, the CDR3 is TGTGCCAGCAGAAAGGGGGACATGAACACTGAAGCTTTCTTT. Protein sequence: CASRKGDMNTEAFF.

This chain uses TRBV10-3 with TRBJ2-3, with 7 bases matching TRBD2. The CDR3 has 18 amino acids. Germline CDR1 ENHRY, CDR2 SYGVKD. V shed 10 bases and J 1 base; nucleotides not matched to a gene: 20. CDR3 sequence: CATYATWRGIIGTDTQYF. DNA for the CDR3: TGTGCCACTTACGCGACTTGGCGGGGGATTATTGGCACAGATACGCAGTATTTT.

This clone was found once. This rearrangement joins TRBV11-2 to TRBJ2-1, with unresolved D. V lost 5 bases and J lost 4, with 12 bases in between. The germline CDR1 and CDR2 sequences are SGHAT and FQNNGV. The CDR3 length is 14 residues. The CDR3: CASSPARVYNEQFF. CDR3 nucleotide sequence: TGTGCCAGCAGCCCCGCCCGGGTATACAATGAGCAGTTCTTC.

Here the CDR3 reads CASSFRTSGAVDEQFF. The CDR3 DNA is TGCGCCAGCAGCTTTCGGACTAGCGGGGCTGTCGATGAGCAGTTCTTC. The chain is built from TRBV5-1 and TRBJ2-1; the match to TRBD2 covers 12 bases. Trimming removed 2 bases from V and 8 bases from J; junction bases left unmatched: 8. The CDR3 has 16 amino acids. Germline V CDR1 and CDR2: SGHRS, YFSETQ.

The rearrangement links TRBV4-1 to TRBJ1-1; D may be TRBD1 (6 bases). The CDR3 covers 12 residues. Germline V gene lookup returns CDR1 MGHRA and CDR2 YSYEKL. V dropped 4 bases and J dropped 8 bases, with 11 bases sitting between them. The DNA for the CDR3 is TGCGCCAGCAGCCTTCCAGGACAGGAAGCTTTCTTT. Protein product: CASSLPGQEAFF.

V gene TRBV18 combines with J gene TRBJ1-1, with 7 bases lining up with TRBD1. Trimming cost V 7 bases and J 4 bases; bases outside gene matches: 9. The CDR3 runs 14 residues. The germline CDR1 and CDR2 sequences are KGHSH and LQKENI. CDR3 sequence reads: CASFARGQGTEAFF. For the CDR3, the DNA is TGTGCCAGCTTTGCTAGGGGGCAGGGCACTGAAGCTTTCTTT.

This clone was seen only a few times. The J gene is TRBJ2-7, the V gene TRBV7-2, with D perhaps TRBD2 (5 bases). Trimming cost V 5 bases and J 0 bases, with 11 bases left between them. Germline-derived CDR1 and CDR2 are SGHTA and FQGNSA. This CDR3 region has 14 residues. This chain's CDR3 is CASSRWESSYEQYF. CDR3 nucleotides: TGTGCCAGCAGCCGGTGGGAGAGCTCCTACGAGCAGTACTTC.

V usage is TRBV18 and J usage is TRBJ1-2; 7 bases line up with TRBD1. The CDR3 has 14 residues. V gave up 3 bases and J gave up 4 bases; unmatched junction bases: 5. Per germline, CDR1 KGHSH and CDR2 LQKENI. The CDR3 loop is CASSPGQGGYGYTF. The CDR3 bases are TGTGCCAGCTCACCTGGGCAGGGGGGCTATGGCTACACCTTC.

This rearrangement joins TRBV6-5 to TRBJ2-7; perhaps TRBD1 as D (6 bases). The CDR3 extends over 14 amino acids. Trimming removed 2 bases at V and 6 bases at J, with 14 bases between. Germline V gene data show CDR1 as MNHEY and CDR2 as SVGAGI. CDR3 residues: CASSYTGTRPEQYF. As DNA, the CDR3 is TGTGCCAGCAGTTACACCGGGACAAGGCCCGAGCAGTACTTC.

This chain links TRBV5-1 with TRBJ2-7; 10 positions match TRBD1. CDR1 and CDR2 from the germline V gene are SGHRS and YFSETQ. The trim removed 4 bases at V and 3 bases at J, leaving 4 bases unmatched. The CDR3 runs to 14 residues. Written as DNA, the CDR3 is TGCGCCAGCAGCGCCCGGGACAGGGGCTACGAGCAGTACTTC. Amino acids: CASSARDRGYEQYF.

CDR3 loop: CASSLVQGRSQPQHF. In DNA, the CDR3 is TGCGCCAGCAGCCTTGTACAGGGGAGAAGTCAGCCCCAGCATTTT. The V and J genes are TRBV4-1 and TRBJ1-5, with TRBD1 matching over 7 bases. J lost 6 bases, V lost 4 bases, and 9 bases had no gene match. The CDR3 is 15 residues long. The V gene's germline CDR1 is MGHRA and CDR2 YSYEKL.

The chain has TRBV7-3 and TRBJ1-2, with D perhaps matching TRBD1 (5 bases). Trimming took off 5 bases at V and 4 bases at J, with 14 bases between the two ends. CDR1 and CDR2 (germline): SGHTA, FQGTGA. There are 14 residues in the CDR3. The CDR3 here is CASSVDTGTYGYTF. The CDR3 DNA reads TGTGCCAGCAGCGTGGACACAGGAACCTATGGCTACACCTTC.

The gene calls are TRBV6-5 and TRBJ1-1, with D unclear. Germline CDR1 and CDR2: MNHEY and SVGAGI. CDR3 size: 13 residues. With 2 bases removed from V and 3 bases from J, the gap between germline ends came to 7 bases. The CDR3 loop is CASSYAGYTEAFF. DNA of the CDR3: TGTGCCAGCAGTTACGCAGGATACACTGAAGCTTTCTTT.

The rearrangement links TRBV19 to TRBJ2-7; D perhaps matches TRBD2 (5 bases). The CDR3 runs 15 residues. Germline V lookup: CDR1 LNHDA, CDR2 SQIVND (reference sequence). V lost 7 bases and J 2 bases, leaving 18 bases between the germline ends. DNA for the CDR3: TGTGCCAGTACCTTGTCTCTACGGGGAACCTACGAGCAGTACTTC. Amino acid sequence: CASTLSLRGTYEQYF.

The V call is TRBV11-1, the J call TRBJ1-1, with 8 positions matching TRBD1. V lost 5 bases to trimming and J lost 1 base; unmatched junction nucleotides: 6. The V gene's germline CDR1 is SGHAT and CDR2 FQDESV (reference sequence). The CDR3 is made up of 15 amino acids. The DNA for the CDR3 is TGTGCCAGCAGCCAATCGACAGGGGCGAACACTGAAGCTTTCTTT. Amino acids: CASSQSTGANTEAFF.

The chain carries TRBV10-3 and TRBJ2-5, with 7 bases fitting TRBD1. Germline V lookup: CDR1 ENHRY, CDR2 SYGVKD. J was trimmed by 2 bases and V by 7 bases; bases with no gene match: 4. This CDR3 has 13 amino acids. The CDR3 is CAITRDRQETQYF. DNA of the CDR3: TGTGCCATCACCAGGGACAGACAAGAGACCCAGTACTTC.

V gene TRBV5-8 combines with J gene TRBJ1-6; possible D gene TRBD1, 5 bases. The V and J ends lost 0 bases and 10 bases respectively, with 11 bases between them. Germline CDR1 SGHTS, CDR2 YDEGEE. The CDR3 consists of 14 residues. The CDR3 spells CASSLVARASPLHF. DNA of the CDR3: TGTGCCAGCAGCTTGGTTGCCAGGGCCTCACCCCTCCACTTT. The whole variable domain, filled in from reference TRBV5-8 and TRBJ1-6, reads EAGVTQSPTHLIKTRGQQATLRCSPISGHTSVYWYQQALGLGLQFLLWYDEGEERNRGNFPPRFSGRQFPNYSSELNVNALELEDSALYLCASSLVARASPLHFGNGTRLTVT.